This T cell receptor (beta chain) stems from a study of T cell responses to AZD1222 COVID-19 vaccine. Whole-study findings and limits: Reportedly, nearly half of unique spike TCRs recognized epitopes outside B.1.351/B.1.1.7 mutations. It was only after the peak T cell response that any repertoires were sampled. Spike-specific TCR repertoires showed rising breadth and depth after two AZD1222 doses. Most donors were white British, females outnumbered males, and clonal diversity was possibly underestimated.

Clones were read by immunoSEQ multiplex PCR, and TCRdb kept only the in-frame ones, dropping some. The sample carries more than 100,000 clones, roughly nine tenths recorded once. Of note for this clone: Its matching antigen is unknown.

V was pared by 6 bases and J by 5 bases, with 1 base of the junction left unmatched. Germline V CDR1 and CDR2: SGHTA, FQGNSA. The CDR3 consists of 11 residues. This sequence joins TRBV7-2 and TRBJ2-7, with 7 positions matching TRBD2. The receptor's source is an adult in good health. The material was peripheral blood, obtained on day 0 of AZD1222 vaccination. The CDR3 DNA follows: TGTGCCAGCAGGAGCGGGGACGAGCAGTACTTC. Translation gives CASRSGDEQYF.